Following are 16 T cell receptor beta chains from one sample sequenced in a study of blood T cell repertoires in COVID-19. Profiling relied on immunoSEQ multiplex PCR, and the TCRdb table lists in-frame clones only, not all of them. The sample holds some 380,000 clones, 90% seen once. What was sequenced was peripheral blood. The receptors stem from a man aged 18 to 35 with active or convalescent COVID-19.

This chain joins TRBV5-1 and TRBJ2-1; D is perhaps TRBD1 (6 bases). The ends were cut back, 4 bases at V and 10 bases at J, with 12 bases in the middle. In germline, CDR1 is SGHRS, CDR2 YFSETQ. The CDR3 is made up of 12 amino acids. DNA for the CDR3: TGCGCCAGCAGCCCCGCAGGGGCCGAGCAGTTCTTC. Encoded protein: CASSPAGAEQFF.

The chain links TRBV29-1 to TRBJ2-1; 9 nucleotides match TRBD2. Trimming at V came to 4 bases and at J to 5 bases, leaving 6 bases not matched to a gene. Germline lookup yields CDR1 SQVTM and CDR2 ANQGSEA. This CDR3 contains 14 residues. CDR3 loop: CSVAGLAGHNEQFF. The CDR3 DNA reads as TGCAGCGTTGCGGGGCTAGCGGGACACAATGAGCAGTTCTTC.

A single count supports this clone. J is TRBJ2-7 and V is TRBV28, with 7 bases identical to TRBD1. The V and J ends lost 6 bases and 3 bases, in that order; junction bases with no gene match: 5. Germline CDR1 MDHEN, CDR2 SYDVKM. The CDR3 is 13 amino acids. The CDR3 protein is CASRPDRNYEQYF. The CDR3, as DNA: TGTGCCAGCAGACCGGACAGGAACTACGAGCAGTACTTC.

The chain has TRBV5-6 and TRBJ2-2; tentative D call: TRBD2 (5 bases). The CDR3 extends over 16 amino acids. The ends were cut back, 2 bases at V and 3 bases at J, with 14 bases in the middle. Germline lookup yields CDR1 SGHDT and CDR2 YYEEEE. The CDR3 reads CASSFMRSGYTGELFF. For the CDR3, the DNA is TGTGCCAGCAGCTTTATGCGGAGCGGCTACACCGGGGAGCTGTTTTTT.

The chain carries TRBV18 and TRBJ1-1, with TRBD1 matching over 12 bases. The germline CDR1 and CDR2 sequences are KGHSH and LQKENI. The V gene end was trimmed by 3 bases and the J gene end by 4 bases; junction bases not matched to a gene: 6. CDR3 length equals 16 residues. The CDR3 coding sequence is TGTGCCAGCTCACCCGGAGGGACAGGGGGCTTCACTGAAGCTTTCTTT. It codes for CASSPGGTGGFTEAFF.

The chain employs TRBV10-3 and TRBJ1-2; TRBD1 aligns across 7 bases. The germline V gene has CDR1 ENHRY and CDR2 SYGVKD. CDR3 size: 16 residues. V shed 8 bases, J shed 5 bases, and the junction held 17 bases outside the gene matches. The chain's CDR3 is CAIGGAGTGTEYGYTF. The CDR3 nucleotides are TGTGCCATCGGTGGCGCGGGAACCGGGACAGAGTATGGCTACACCTTC.

The chain combines TRBV18 with TRBJ1-5; unclear D gene. Per germline, CDR1 KGHSH and CDR2 LQKENI. The V gene lost 6 bases and the J gene lost 6 bases, with 9 bases spanning the gap. There are 12 residues in the CDR3. The CDR3 spells CASSAGAQPQHF. The CDR3 bases are TGTGCCAGCTCCGCGGGAGCTCAGCCCCAGCATTTT.

The chain links TRBV3-1 (or the pseudogene TRBV3-2) to TRBJ2-7; no firm D call. The germline V gene has CDR1 LGHDT and CDR2 YNNKEL (reference sequence). Trimming shortened V by 3 bases and J by 6 bases, and 9 bases separated the two germline ends. This CDR3 is built from 12 residues. CDR3 in DNA: TGTGCCAGCAGCCATGGAGTGGCCGAGCAGTACTTC. It specifies CASSHGVAEQYF.

The chain joins TRBV7-3 to TRBJ2-1; the match to TRBD2 covers 11 bases. This CDR3 is 16 amino acids long. J was trimmed by 7 bases and V by 5 bases; bases with no gene match: 10. Germline assignment: CDR1 SGHTA and CDR2 FQGTGA. The CDR3 loop reads CASSEPGTSGANEQFF. For the CDR3, the DNA is TGTGCCAGCAGCGAACCCGGGACTAGCGGAGCGAATGAGCAGTTCTTC.

Remarks on this clone: The sample has other DNA sequences that encode this CDR3 too. The chain links TRBV19 to TRBJ2-7, with a possible D match to TRBD2 (6 bases). Germline V gives CDR1 LNHDA, CDR2 SQIVND (reference sequence). Trimming shortened V by 5 bases and J by 2 bases, and 19 bases separated the two germline ends. This CDR3 has 16 residues. The CDR3 protein is CASSLGLAGPAYEQYF. The CDR3 bases are TGTGCCAGTAGTCTAGGACTGGCGGGGCCAGCCTACGAGCAGTACTTC. The variable domain in full, with the rest retrieved from reference TRBV19 and TRBJ2-7, is DGGITQSPKYLFRKEGQNVTLSCEQNLNHDAMYWYRQDPGQGLRLIYYSQIVNDFQKGDIAEGYSVSREKKESFPLTVTSAQKNPTAFYLCASSLGLAGPAYEQYFGPGTRLTVT.

The chain combines TRBV6-6 with TRBJ2-7, with D perhaps TRBD1 (6 bases). V lost 2 bases and J 2 bases, leaving 10 bases between the germline ends. This CDR3 spans 14 amino acids. Germline V gives CDR1 MNHNY, CDR2 SVGAGI (reference sequence). The DNA for the CDR3 is TGTGCCAGCAGTTACGGGGGCTCCCCCTACGAGCAGTACTTC. Amino acids: CASSYGGSPYEQYF.

This clone was picked up one time. The chain joins TRBV19 to TRBJ2-1; 9 nucleotides align to TRBD1. Germline loops: CDR1 LNHDA, CDR2 SQIVND (reference sequence). J was trimmed by 2 bases and V by 0 bases; bases with no gene match: 8. This CDR3 has 18 residues. This CDR3 is CASSIELQGAHPYNEQFF. The CDR3 region has the DNA TGTGCCAGTAGTATAGAATTACAGGGGGCCCACCCCTACAATGAGCAGTTCTTC. Using reference TRBV19 and TRBJ2-1 for the parts outside the CDR3, the full variable domain is DGGITQSPKYLFRKEGQNVTLSCEQNLNHDAMYWYRQDPGQGLRLIYYSQIVNDFQKGDIAEGYSVSREKKESFPLTVTSAQKNPTAFYLCASSIELQGAHPYNEQFFGPGTRLTVL.

The chain couples TRBV5-1 to TRBJ1-1; possibly TRBD1 for D (5 bases). With 2 bases removed from V and 4 bases from J, the gap between germline ends came to 18 bases. Per the germline V gene, CDR1 is SGHRS and CDR2 is YFSETQ. CDR3 length equals 16 residues. The CDR3 region is CASSFDGHSVGTEAFF. CDR3 nucleotides: TGCGCCAGCAGCTTCGACGGACACTCTGTCGGCACTGAAGCTTTCTTT.

The CDR3 loop reads CAWGPRTSGPKNIQYF. The CDR3 DNA follows: TGTGCCTGGGGCCCTCGGACTAGCGGACCCAAAAACATTCAGTACTTC. The J gene is TRBJ2-4, the V gene TRBV30; TRBD2 aligns across 10 bases. The CDR3 is 16 amino acids. Trimming at V came to 5 bases and at J to 2 bases, leaving 9 bases not matched to a gene. Germline V gene sequence: CDR1 GTSNPN, CDR2 SVGIG (reference sequence).

The rearrangement uses TRBV19 and TRBJ2-2, with D possibly being TRBD1 (5 bases). CDR1 and CDR2 (germline): LNHDA, SQIVND (reference sequence). V was shortened by 5 bases and J by 7 bases, with 11 bases between the two germline ends. The CDR3 is 13 amino acids. The CDR3 DNA reads TGTGCCAGTAGTGGGGCCCCCGGCGGGGAGCTGTTTTTT. Protein sequence: CASSGAPGGELFF.

The CDR3 sequence is CASSLPWTGVNTEAFF. CDR3 in DNA: TGTGCCAGCAGTTTACCCTGGACAGGGGTGAACACTGAAGCTTTCTTT. The V and J genes are TRBV28 and TRBJ1-1; 9 bases align to TRBD1. The CDR3 extends over 16 amino acids. Germline V gene sequence: CDR1 MDHEN, CDR2 SYDVKM. V lost 2 bases to trimming and J lost 0 bases; unmatched junction nucleotides: 4.